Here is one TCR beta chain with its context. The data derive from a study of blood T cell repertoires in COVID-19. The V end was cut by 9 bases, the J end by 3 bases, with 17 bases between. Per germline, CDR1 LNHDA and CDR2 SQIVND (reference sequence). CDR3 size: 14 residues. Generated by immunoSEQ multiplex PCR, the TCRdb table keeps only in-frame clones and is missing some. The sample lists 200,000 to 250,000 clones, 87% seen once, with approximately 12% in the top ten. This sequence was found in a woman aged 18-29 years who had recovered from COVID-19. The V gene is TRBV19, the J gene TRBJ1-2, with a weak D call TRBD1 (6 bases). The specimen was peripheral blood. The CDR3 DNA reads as TGTGCCAGCACCCCTGAGGACAGAGACTATGGCTACACCTTC. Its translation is CASTPEDRDYGYTF. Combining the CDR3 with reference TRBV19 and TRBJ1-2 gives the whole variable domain DGGITQSPKYLFRKEGQNVTLSCEQNLNHDAMYWYRQDPGQGLRLIYYSQIVNDFQKGDIAEGYSVSREKKESFPLTVTSAQKNPTAFYLCASTPEDRDYGYTFGSGTRLTVV.